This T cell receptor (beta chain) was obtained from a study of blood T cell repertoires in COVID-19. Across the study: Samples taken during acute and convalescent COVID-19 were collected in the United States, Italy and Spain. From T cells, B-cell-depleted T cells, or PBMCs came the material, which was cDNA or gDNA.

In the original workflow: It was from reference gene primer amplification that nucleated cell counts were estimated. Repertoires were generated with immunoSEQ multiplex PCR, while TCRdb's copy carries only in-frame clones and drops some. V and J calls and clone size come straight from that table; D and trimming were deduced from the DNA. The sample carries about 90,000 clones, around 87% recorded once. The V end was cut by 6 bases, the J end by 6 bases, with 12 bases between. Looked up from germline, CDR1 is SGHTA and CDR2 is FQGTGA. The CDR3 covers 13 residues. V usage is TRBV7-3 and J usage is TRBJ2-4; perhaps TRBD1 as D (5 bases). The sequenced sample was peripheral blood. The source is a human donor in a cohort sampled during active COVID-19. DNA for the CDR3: TGTGCCAGCAGTACCGACAGACGAAACATTCAGTACTTC. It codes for CASSTDRRNIQYF.